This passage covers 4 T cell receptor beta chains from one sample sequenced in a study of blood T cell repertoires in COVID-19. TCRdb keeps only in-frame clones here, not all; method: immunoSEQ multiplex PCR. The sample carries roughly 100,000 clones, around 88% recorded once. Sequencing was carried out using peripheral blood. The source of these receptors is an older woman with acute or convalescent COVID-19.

The CDR3 DNA is TGTGCCAGCAGTGTTGTCAGCGATAACACCGGGGAGCTGTTTTTT. It is translated as CASSVVSDNTGELFF. This chain connects TRBV6-4 to TRBJ2-2; D gene unclear. V dropped 4 bases and J dropped 2 bases, with 11 bases sitting between them. The CDR3 has 15 amino acids. The germline gives CDR1 MRHNA, CDR2 SNTAGT.

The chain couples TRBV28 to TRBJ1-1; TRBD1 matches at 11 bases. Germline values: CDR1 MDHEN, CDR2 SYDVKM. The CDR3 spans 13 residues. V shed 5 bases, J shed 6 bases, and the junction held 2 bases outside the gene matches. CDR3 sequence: CASSRTGGSEAFF. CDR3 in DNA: TGTGCCAGCAGTCGGACAGGGGGCTCTGAAGCTTTCTTT.

The CDR3 loop is CASSSRQGREEKLFF. CDR3 nucleotide sequence: TGTGCCAGCAGCTCCCGCCAGGGGCGCGAGGAAAAACTGTTTTTT. The chain carries TRBV7-9 and TRBJ1-4; tentatively, D is TRBD1 (6 bases). Germline lookup yields CDR1 SEHNR and CDR2 FQNEAQ (reference sequence). The V end lost 4 bases, the J end lost 8 bases, and 17 bases lay between the germline ends. The CDR3 is made up of 15 amino acids.

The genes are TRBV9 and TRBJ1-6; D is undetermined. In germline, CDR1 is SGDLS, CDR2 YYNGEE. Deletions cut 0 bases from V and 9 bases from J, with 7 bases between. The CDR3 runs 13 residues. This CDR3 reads CASSVVSGSPLHF. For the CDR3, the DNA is TGTGCCAGCAGCGTAGTATCGGGTTCACCCCTCCACTTT.